This T cell receptor (beta chain) was observed in a study of T-cell memory formation after mild COVID-19. Study-level background: The study found TCR clusters largely donor specific.

The table lists this clonotype with a few counts. Its matching antigen is unknown. Between the trimmed V and J ends, which lost 3 bases and 4 bases, there was a span of 15 bases. Per the germline V gene, CDR1 is LNHDA and CDR2 is SQIVND (reference sequence). There are 15 residues in the CDR3. General study points: Clones contracting day 15 to 85 were balanced CD4/CD8; later expanders leaned CD4+. A subset of responding clones appeared in pre-infection memory, suggesting cross-reactive memory joined.

5'RACE with constant-segment primers yielded barcoded, UMI-tagged TCR alpha and TCR beta cDNA libraries. TCRdb fed the 5' RACE reads into MiXCR, producing one record per CDR3 protein. The repertoire holds 400,000 or so distinct CDR3 sequences, around a fifth seen once, with roughly an eighth in the top ten. The V call is TRBV19, the J call TRBJ1-1, with TRBD1 as a possible D gene (6 bases). The source of this sequence is an adult woman who had mild COVID-19 (a few samples of this study predate the infection). Cell type and time point are not known. Material for sequencing was PBMCs or a T cell subset sorted from them (not recorded which). CDR3 loop: CASSISRGRGTEAFF. The CDR3 DNA is TGTGCCAGTAGTATTTCCCGGGGCAGGGGCACTGAAGCTTTCTTT.